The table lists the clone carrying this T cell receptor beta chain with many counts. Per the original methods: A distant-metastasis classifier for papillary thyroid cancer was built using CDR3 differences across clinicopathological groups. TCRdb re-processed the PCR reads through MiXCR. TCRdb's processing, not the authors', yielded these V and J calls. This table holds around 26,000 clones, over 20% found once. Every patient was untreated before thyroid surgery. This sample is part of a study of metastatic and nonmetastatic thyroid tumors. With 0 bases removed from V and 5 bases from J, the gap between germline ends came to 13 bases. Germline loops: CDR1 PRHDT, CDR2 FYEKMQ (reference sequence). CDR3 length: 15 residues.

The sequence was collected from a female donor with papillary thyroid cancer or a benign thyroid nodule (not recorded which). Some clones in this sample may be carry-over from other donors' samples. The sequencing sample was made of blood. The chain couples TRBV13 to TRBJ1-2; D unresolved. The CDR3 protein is CASSLGVTGGYGYTF. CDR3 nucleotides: TGTGCCAGCAGCTTAGGGGTAACCGGAGGGTATGGCTACACCTTC.